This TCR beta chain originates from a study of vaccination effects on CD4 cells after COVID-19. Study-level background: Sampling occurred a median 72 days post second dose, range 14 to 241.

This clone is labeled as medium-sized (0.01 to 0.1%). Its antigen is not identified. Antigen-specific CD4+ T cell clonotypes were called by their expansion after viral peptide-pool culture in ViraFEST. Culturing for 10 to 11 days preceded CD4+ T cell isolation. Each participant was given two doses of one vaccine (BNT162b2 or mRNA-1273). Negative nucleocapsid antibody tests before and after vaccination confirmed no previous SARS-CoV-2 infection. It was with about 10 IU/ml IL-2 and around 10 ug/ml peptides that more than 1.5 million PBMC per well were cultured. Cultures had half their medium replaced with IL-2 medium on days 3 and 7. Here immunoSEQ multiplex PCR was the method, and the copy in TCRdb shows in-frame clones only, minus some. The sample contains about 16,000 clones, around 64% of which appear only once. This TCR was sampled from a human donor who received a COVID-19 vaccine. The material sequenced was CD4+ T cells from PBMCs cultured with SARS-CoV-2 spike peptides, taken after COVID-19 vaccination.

In DNA, the CDR3 is TGTGCCAGCAGCTTAGACCAGGGAAGCGGGGAGCTGTTTTTT. It codes for CASSLDQGSGELFF. The chain uses TRBV7-2 and TRBJ2-2; D perhaps matches TRBD1 (5 bases). CDR3 length: 14 amino acids. Germline assignment: CDR1 SGHTA and CDR2 FQGNSA. Trimming took 1 base from V and 7 from J, leaving 10 bases between them.